This TCR beta chain derives from a study of T cell responses to AZD1222 COVID-19 vaccine. Study-wide results and caveats: Donors in the cohort were predominantly white British and more often female, and clonal diversity was possibly underestimated. Increases in Spike-specific TCR breadth and depth were seen after two AZD1222 doses. Reportedly, nearly half the spike-specific TCRs target unmutated variant regions. Vaccine-associated CD4 TCRs ranged over spike, dominating at 160-218 and 743-854.

A remark on this clone: The antigen is unknown.

The repertoire was sequenced with immunoSEQ multiplex PCR; TCRdb's copy has only in-frame clones and lacks some. The data hold about 140,000 clones, with just under 95% observed a single time. V trimming: 2 bases; J trimming: 2 bases; junction bases outside the gene matches: 3. This CDR3 has 16 residues. Germline CDR1 reads SEHNR; CDR2 reads FQNEAQ (reference sequence). The sequencing here drew on peripheral blood, taken after recovery from COVID-19. The chain has TRBV7-9 and TRBJ2-7, with TRBD2 matching over 13 bases. The clonotype was recovered from an adult who had recovered from COVID-19. CDR3 DNA: TGTGCCAGCAGCTTAAGAACTAGCGGGAGGGCCTACGAGCAGTACTTC. This codes for CASSLRTSGRAYEQYF.